This T cell receptor beta chain was documented in a study of cytomegalovirus exposure and HLA in healthy donors. The study, taken as a whole, reports: Immune exposure information available was restricted to CMV serostatus. One variant, a missense change in DCLRE1C, was linked in a later analysis to TCR beta V- and J-gene trimming. Reported results showed that the classifier diagnosed cytomegalovirus status with high specificity and sensitivity. Presence/absence results assume similar sequencing depth per donor, which may not hold.

About this clone: Its antigen remains unidentified.

Both 60 Vbeta primers and 13 Jbeta primers went into the PCR. Sequencing used immunoSEQ multiplex PCR; TCRdb keeps in-frame clones, though not all of them. The sample includes approximately 190,000 clones, around four fifths of them seen just once. The sequence came from a woman between 45 and 65 years old in good health and CMV-seropositive. Material: PBMCs.

CDR3 in DNA: TGTGCCAGCAGCCCCGGGGGGGCCGATCAGCCCCAGCATTTT. Translating gives CASSPGGADQPQHF. The rearrangement joins TRBV7-9 to TRBJ1-5, with D maybe TRBD1 (6 bases). V lost 5 bases, J lost 5 bases, and 13 bases lay in between. Germline values: CDR1 SEHNR, CDR2 FQNEAQ (reference sequence). This CDR3 region has 14 residues.